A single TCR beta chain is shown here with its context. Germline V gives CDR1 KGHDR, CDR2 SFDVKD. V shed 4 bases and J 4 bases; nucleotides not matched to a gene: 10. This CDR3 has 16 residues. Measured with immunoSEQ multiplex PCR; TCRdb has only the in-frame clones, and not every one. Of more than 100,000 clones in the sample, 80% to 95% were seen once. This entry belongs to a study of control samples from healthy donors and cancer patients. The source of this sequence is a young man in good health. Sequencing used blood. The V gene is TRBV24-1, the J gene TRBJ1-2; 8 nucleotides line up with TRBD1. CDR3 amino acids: CATSDPGTGGTYGYTF. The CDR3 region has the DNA TGTGCCACCAGTGACCCCGGGACAGGCGGGACCTATGGCTACACCTTC.